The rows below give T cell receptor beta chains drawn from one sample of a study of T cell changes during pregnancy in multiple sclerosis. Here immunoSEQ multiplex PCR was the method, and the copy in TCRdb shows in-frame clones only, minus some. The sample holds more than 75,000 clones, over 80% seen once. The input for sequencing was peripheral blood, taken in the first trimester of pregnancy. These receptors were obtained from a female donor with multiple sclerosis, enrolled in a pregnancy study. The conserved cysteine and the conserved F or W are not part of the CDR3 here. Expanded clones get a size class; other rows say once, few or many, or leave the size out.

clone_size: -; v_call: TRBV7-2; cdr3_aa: ASSLGRSGGPYEQY
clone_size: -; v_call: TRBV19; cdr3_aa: ASSIPGSSSSTDTQY
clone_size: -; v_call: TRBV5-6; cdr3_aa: ASSLAFSNQPQH
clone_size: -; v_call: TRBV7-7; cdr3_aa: ASSLASRGRGTQETQY
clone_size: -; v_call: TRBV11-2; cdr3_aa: ASSLGPQGPYGYT
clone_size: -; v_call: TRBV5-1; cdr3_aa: ASSLNRGPGNTEAF
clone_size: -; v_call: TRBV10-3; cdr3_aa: AISPRTGRTDTQY
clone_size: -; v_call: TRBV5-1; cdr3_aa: ASSSGGAGETQY
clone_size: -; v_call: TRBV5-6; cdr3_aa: ASSLDRVDYEQY
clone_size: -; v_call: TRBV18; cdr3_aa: ASSPSGTGGAFYGYT
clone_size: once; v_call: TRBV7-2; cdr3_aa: ASSLMQLSGTQNNSPLH
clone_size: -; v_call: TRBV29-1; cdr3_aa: SVLSGGYEQY
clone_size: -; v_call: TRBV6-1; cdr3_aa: ASSDTPQETQY
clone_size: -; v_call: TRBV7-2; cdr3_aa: ASSPRGETQY
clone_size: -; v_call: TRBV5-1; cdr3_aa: ASSLALAGITGELF
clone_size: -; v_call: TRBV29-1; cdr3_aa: SVDREYGFYGYT
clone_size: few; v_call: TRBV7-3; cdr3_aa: ASSSEGAAGYT
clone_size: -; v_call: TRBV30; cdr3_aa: AWSEGQSGGGYT
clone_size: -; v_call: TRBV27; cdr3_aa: ASRAGAKKLF
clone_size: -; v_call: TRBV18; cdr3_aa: ASSPRLAEGGEQF
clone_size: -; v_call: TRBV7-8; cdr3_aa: ASSSDRGTGEAF
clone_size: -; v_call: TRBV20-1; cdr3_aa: SVRGETEAF
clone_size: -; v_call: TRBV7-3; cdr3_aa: ASSLIPGNTEAF
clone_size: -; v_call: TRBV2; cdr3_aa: ASSLPGQGRITGELF
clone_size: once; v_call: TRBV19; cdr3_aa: ASSSIRAGAGANEKLF
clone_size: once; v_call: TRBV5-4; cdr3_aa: ASSLMGPVGELF
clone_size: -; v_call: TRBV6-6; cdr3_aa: ASSYRTGSYEQY
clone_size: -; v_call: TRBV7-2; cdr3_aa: ASSLARAGDLF
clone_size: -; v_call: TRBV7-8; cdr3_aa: ASSLGLAISDTQY
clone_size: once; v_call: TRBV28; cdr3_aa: ASSPRTGSNQPQH
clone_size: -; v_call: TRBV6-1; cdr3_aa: ASSEGGWTEAF
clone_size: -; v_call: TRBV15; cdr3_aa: ATTPGGSSSYEQY
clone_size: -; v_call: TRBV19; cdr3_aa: ASSSVRQNTGELF
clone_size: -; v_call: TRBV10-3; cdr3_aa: AISESTDNEQF
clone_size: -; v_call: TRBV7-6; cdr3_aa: ASSLGARTYEQY
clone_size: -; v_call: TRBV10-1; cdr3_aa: ASSDSGRSPYEQY
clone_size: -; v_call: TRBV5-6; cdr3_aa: ASSLAGAVYEQY
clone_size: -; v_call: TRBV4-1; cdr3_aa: ASSSRQGGDYEQY
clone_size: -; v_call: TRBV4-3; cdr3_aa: ASSQRIGTEAF
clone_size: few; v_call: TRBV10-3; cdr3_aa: AISDGGTVSYEQY
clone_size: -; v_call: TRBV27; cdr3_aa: ASVSREAEHYNEQF
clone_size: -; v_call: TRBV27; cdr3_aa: ASRVGSGTTGELF